The entry below gives a single TCR beta chain sequence along with its context. Its antigen is undetermined. CD45RO-negative CD8 cells positively selected for CCR7 made up the naive population, which excluded terminally differentiated effector memory CD45RA+ cells. Each replicate PCR on the sorted subsets used approximately 200 ng DNA (approximately 33,000 T cell genomes). Some clones are missing from TCRdb's copy, which holds only in-frame ones; the method was immunoSEQ multiplex PCR. The top ten clones hold under 2% of a sample with about 2,100,000 clones, about 92% of them seen once. This specimen comes from a study of shared clonotypes between healthy human individuals. Study results and caveats: The sole specimen, blood, was sampled, and tissue repertoires likely differ.

Specimen: naive CD8+ T cells from PBMCs. This TCR was recovered from a man aged 18 to 30 in good health. Some clones in this sample may be carry-over from other donors' samples.

The CDR3 DNA sequence: TGTGCCAGCAGTTTATCGAGCGGGACGGCTCTCAACTATGGCTACACCTTC. This codes for CASSLSSGTALNYGYTF. The J gene is TRBJ1-2, the V gene TRBV27; maybe TRBD1 (5 bases). V was cut by 0 bases and J by 2 bases, with 16 bases left in between. The CDR3 runs to 17 residues. Germline V gives CDR1 MNHEY, CDR2 SMNVEV (reference sequence).